In this sample, the clone carrying this T cell receptor beta chain turned up a few times. TCRdb called the RT-PCR reads again in MiXCR, with one record for every CDR3 protein. The sample has about a million distinct CDR3 sequences, around 17% seen once; the top ten hold around 6%. This entry belongs to a study of patients and donors after allogeneic stem cell transplantation. V shed 6 bases and J 3 bases; nucleotides not matched to a gene: 5. Germline CDR1 MGHRA, CDR2 YSYEKL. This CDR3 has 14 amino acids. Sequencing used blood, either unsorted or a sorted T cell fraction (not recorded which). The chain is built from TRBV4-1 and TRBJ2-5; the match to TRBD2 covers 9 bases. The TCR sequence derives from a human donor who was either an allogeneic HSCT recipient or a stem cell or donor lymphocyte infusion donor (not recorded which). It is not recorded whose cells these are; they may come from a transplant donor. The CDR3 nucleotides are TGCGCCAGCAGTGGTCCTAGCGGGAAAGAGACCCAGTACTTC. It translates to CASSGPSGKETQYF.